This entry describes one T cell receptor (beta chain). The data derive from a study of blood T cell repertoires in COVID-19. Study at large: Samples taken during acute and convalescent COVID-19 were collected in the United States, Italy and Spain. Nucleic acid was either cDNA or gDNA, and it came from T cells, B-cell-depleted T cells, or PBMCs.

The V end lost 4 bases, the J end lost 0 bases, and 19 bases lay between the germline ends. This CDR3 is built from 17 residues. The germline V gene has CDR1 SGHDN and CDR2 FVKESK. Clones were read by immunoSEQ multiplex PCR, and TCRdb kept only the in-frame ones, dropping some. Among about 88,000 clones listed, over 90% were seen once. The source material was peripheral blood. This receptor was taken from a man aged 55 to 70 with acute or convalescent COVID-19. V usage is TRBV14 and J usage is TRBJ2-7; weak D call: TRBD2 (6 bases). For the CDR3, the DNA is TGTGCCAGCAGCCTTGAGGGCGGGGCATTCAGCTCCTACGAGCAGTACTTC. Translated: CASSLEGGAFSSYEQYF.